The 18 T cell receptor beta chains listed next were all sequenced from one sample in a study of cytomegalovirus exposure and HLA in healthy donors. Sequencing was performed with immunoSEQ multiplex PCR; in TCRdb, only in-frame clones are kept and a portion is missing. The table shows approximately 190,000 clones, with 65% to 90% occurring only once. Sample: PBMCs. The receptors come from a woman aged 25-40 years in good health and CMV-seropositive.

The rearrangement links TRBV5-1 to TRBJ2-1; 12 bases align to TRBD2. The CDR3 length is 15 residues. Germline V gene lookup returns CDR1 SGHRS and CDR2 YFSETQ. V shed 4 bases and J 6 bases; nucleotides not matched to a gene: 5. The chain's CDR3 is CASSLGLAGINEQFF. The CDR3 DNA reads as TGCGCCAGCAGCCTCGGACTAGCGGGGATCAATGAGCAGTTCTTC.

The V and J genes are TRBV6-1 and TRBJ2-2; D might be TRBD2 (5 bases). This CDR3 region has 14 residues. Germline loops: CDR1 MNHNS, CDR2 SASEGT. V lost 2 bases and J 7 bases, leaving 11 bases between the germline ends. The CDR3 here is CASSEWDRGGELFF. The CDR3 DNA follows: TGTGCCAGCAGTGAATGGGATCGGGGCGGGGAGCTGTTTTTT.

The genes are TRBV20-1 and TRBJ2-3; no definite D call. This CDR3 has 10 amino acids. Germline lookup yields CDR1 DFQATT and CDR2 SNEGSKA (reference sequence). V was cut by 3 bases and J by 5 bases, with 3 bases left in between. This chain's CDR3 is CSASVDTQYF. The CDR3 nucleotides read TGCAGTGCTAGCGTAGATACGCAGTATTTT.

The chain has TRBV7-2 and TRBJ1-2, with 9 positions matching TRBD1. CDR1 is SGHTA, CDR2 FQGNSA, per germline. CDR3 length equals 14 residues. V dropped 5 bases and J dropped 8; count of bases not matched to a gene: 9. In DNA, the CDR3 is TGTGCCAGCAGCCTATGGACAGGGGTTCGCGGCTACACCTTC. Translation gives CASSLWTGVRGYTF.

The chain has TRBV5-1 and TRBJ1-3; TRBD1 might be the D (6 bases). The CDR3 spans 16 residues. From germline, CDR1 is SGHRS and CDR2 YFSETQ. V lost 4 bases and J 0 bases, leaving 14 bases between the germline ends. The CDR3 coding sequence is TGCGCCAGCAGCCCCCGACAGGCTATCTCTGGAAACACCATATATTTT. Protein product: CASSPRQAISGNTIYF.

DNA of the CDR3: TGCGCCAGCAGCTTGGGACAGACAGATACGCAGTATTTT. Protein: CASSLGQTDTQYF. The V call is TRBV5-1, the J call TRBJ2-3, with D possibly being TRBD1 (5 bases). Trimming took 0 bases from V and 3 from J, leaving 5 bases between them. Germline CDR1 and CDR2: SGHRS and YFSETQ. The CDR3 spans 13 residues.

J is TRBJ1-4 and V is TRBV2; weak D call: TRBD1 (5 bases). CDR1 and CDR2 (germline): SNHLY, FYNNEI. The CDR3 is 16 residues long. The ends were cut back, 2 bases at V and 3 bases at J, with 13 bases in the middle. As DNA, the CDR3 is TGTGCCAGCAGTGAAACTACAGGTGGATCTAATGAAAAACTGTTTTTT. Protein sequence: CASSETTGGSNEKLFF.

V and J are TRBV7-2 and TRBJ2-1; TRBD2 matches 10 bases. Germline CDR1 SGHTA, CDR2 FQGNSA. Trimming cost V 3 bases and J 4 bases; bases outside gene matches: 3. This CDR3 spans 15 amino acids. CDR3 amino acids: CASSFGLAAYNEQFF. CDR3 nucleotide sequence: TGTGCCAGCAGCTTCGGACTAGCGGCGTACAATGAGCAGTTCTTC.

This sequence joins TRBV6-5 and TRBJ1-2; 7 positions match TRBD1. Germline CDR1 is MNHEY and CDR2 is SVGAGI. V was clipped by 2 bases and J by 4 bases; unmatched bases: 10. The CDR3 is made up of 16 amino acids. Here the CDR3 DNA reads TGTGCCAGCAGTTACCTCCGGACAGGAGGTAGCTATGGCTACACCTTC. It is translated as CASSYLRTGGSYGYTF.

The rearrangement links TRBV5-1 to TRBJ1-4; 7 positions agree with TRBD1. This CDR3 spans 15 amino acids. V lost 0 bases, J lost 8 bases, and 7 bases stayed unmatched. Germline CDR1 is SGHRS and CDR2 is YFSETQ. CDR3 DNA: TGCGCCAGCAGCTTGGCCGGGGACAGAGGGGAAAAACTGTTTTTT. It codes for CASSLAGDRGEKLFF.

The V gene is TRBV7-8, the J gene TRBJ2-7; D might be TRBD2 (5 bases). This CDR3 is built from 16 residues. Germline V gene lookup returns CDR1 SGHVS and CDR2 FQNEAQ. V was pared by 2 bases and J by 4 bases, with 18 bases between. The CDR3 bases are TGTGCCAGCAGCTTAATAGCGTGGGGAGAATCTTACGAGCAGTACTTC. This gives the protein CASSLIAWGESYEQYF.

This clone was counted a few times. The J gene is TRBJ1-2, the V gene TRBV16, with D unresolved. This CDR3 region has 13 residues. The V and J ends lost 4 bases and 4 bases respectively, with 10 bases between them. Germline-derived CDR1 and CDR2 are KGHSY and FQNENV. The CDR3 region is CASSLPTGYGYTF. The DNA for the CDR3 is TGTGCCAGCAGCCTCCCGACGGGCTATGGCTACACCTTC.

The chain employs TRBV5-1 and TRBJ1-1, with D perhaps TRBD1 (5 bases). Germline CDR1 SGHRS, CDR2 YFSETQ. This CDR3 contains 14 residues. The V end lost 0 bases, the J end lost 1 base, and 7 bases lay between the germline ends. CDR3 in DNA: TGCGCCAGCAGCTTGGACGGACAGAACACTGAAGCTTTCTTT. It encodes CASSLDGQNTEAFF. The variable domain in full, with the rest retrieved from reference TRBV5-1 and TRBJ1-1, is KAGVTQTPRYLIKTRGQQVTLSCSPISGHRSVSWYQQTPGQGLQFLFEYFSETQRNKGNFPGRFSGRQFSNSRSEMNVSTLELGDSALYLCASSLDGQNTEAFFGQGTRLTVV.

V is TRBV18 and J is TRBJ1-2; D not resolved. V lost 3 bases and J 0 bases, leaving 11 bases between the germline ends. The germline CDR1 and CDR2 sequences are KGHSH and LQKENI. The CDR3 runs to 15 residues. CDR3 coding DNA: TGTGCCAGCTCACCCATACAGAGTGCTAACTATGGCTACACCTTC. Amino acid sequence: CASSPIQSANYGYTF.

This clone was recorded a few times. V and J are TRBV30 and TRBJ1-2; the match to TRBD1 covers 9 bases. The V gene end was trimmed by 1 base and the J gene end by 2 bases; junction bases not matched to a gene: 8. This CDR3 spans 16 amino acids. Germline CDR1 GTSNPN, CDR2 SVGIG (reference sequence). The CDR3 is CAWSERGTGLNYGYTF. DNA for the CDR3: TGTGCCTGGAGTGAGCGGGGGACAGGGCTGAACTATGGCTACACCTTC.

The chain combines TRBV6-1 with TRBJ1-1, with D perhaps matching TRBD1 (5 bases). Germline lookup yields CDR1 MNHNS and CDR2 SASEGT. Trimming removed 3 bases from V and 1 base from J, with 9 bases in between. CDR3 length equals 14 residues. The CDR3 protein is CASSDQGGNTEAFF. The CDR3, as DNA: TGTGCCAGCAGTGACCAGGGAGGGAACACTGAAGCTTTCTTT.

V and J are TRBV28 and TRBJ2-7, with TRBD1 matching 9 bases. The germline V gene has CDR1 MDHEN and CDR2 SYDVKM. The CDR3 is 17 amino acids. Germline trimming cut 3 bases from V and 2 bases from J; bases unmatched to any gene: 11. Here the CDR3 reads CASSFLGQGRRPYEQYF. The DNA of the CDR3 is TGTGCCAGCAGTTTTTTGGGACAGGGTAGGAGGCCCTACGAGCAGTACTTC.

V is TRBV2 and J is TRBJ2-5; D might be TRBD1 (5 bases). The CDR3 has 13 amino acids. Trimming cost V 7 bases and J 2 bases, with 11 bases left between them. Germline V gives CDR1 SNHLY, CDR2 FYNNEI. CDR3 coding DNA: TGTGCCAGCACCCCGGACACACAAGAGACCCAGTACTTC. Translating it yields CASTPDTQETQYF.